This T cell receptor (beta chain) was found in a study of cytomegalovirus exposure and HLA in healthy donors. Germline V gene lookup returns CDR1 GTSNPN and CDR2 SVGIG (reference sequence). Trimming removed 5 bases at V and 1 base at J, with 5 bases between. The CDR3 length is 11 residues. Use of 60 Vbeta and 13 Jbeta primers characterized the PCR. Repertoires were generated with immunoSEQ multiplex PCR, while TCRdb's copy carries only in-frame clones and drops some. The sample includes more than 95,000 clones, 10% to 13% of them seen just once. Donors sampled were nominally healthy, though unrecorded immune exposures were likely. General observations from the study: Common viral pathogens (according to a later analysis) appeared linked to several of the most significant clusters.

About this clone: As yet, its antigen is unknown.

The sample taken for sequencing was PBMCs. The chain combines TRBV30 with TRBJ1-1; D is unclear. The receptor's source is a woman aged 18-35 years in good health and CMV-seropositive. This chain's CDR3 is CAWRGNTEAFF. The CDR3 nucleotides are TGTGCCTGGCGAGGGAACACTGAAGCTTTCTTT.